Below, 14 T cell receptor beta chains from the same sample are listed, as sequenced in a study of blood T cell repertoires in COVID-19. Method: immunoSEQ multiplex PCR; TCRdb's copy keeps in-frame clones and lacks some. This sample has hundreds of thousands of clones; around 82% occur once, and the top ten carry roughly 4.3%. Sequencing input: PBMCs or T cells enriched from blood (not recorded which). The receptor set was obtained from a man younger than 40 with acute COVID-19.

This chain connects TRBV28 to TRBJ2-3; D possibly corresponds to TRBD1 (6 bases). The germline V gene has CDR1 MDHEN and CDR2 SYDVKM. The length of the CDR3 is 15 residues. Trimming stripped 5 bases from V and 2 bases from J, with 14 bases between. The CDR3 bases are TGTGCCAGCAGTCTTCCGGGACACCTCACAGATACGCAGTATTTT. Translating it yields CASSLPGHLTDTQYF. Full variable domain (missing parts from reference TRBV28 and TRBJ2-3): DVKVTQSSRYLVKRTGEKVFLECVQDMDHENMFWYRQDPGLGLRLIYFSYDVKMKEKGDIPEGYSVSREKKERFSLILESASTNQTSMYLCASSLPGHLTDTQYFGPGTRLTVL.

CDR3 residues: CASSIGQGDRPGSYGYTF. CDR3 DNA sequence: TGTGCCAGTAGTATAGGGCAGGGGGACCGTCCAGGGAGCTATGGCTACACCTTC. The chain links TRBV19 to TRBJ1-2; 7 nucleotides match TRBD1. V shed 1 base, J shed 4 bases, and the junction held 15 bases outside the gene matches. Germline-derived CDR1 and CDR2 are LNHDA and SQIVND (reference sequence). The CDR3 is 18 residues long.

The rearrangement joins TRBV3-1 (or the pseudogene TRBV3-2) to TRBJ2-1, with D tentatively TRBD2 (5 bases). This CDR3 has 16 residues. Germline CDR1 LGHDT, CDR2 YNNKEL (reference sequence). Trimming took 5 bases from V and 8 from J, leaving 22 bases between them. The CDR3: CASSLSFRWETYEQFF. In DNA, the CDR3 is TGTGCCAGCAGCTTATCCTTCAGGTGGGAGACGTATGAGCAGTTCTTC.

This chain joins TRBV5-4 and TRBJ2-5, with 7 bases identical to TRBD1. Per germline, CDR1 SGHNT and CDR2 YYREEE (reference sequence). The CDR3 is 14 amino acids. Losses at the gene ends were 4 bases for V and 5 bases for J; bases not matched to a gene: 8. CDR3 sequence: CASSPTGPRETQYF. DNA of the CDR3: TGTGCCAGCAGCCCGACAGGGCCACGGGAGACCCAGTACTTC.

The genes are TRBV5-1 and TRBJ1-3; D is unresolved. V shed 7 bases and J shed 0 bases, with 14 bases lying between them. The CDR3 is made up of 15 amino acids. From germline, CDR1 is SGHRS and CDR2 YFSETQ. The CDR3 here is CASSPDGLSGNTIYF. In nucleotides, the CDR3 is TGCGCCAGCTCCCCGGACGGACTCTCTGGAAACACCATATATTTT.

The J gene is TRBJ1-2, the V gene TRBV5-4; D possibly corresponds to TRBD1 (6 bases). This CDR3 contains 15 residues. In germline, CDR1 is SGHNT, CDR2 YYREEE (reference sequence). Deletions cut 2 bases from V and 1 base from J, with 12 bases between. CDR3 sequence (DNA): TGTGCCAGCAGCTTCGGCGGACAGAATAACTATGGCTACACCTTC. Its protein product is CASSFGGQNNYGYTF. Full variable domain (missing parts from reference TRBV5-4 and TRBJ1-2): ETGVTQSPTHLIKTRGQQVTLRCSSQSGHNTVSWYQQALGQGPQFIFQYYREEENGRGNFPPRFSGLQFPNYSSELNVNALELDDSALYLCASSFGGQNNYGYTFGSGTRLTVV.

V and J are TRBV13 and TRBJ1-1, with no clear D. V lost 5 bases to trimming and J lost 1 base, with 11 bases between them. CDR3 length: 14 amino acids. Germline V gene sequence: CDR1 PRHDT, CDR2 FYEKMQ (reference sequence). CDR3 nucleotide sequence: TGTGCCAGCAGCCTACCTCTAGCGAACACTGAAGCTTTCTTT. Protein sequence: CASSLPLANTEAFF.

The chain has TRBV5-1 and TRBJ1-1; no reliable D call. Germline-derived CDR1 and CDR2 are SGHRS and YFSETQ. This CDR3 has 16 amino acids. The V gene lost 4 bases and the J gene lost 1 base, with 17 bases spanning the gap. The CDR3 sequence: CASSQQPRGGNTEAFF. CDR3 nucleotide sequence: TGCGCCAGCAGCCAACAACCCCGGGGAGGGAACACTGAAGCTTTCTTT.

This chain links TRBV10-2 with TRBJ2-5; 10 positions match TRBD2. CDR3 size: 16 residues. Germline V gene data show CDR1 as WSHSY and CDR2 as SAAADI. With 0 bases clipped from V and 5 bases from J, the junction kept 6 bases outside the gene matches. As DNA, the CDR3 is TGCGCCAGCAGTGAGTCGCTAGCGGGGGCCGCGGAGACCCAGTACTTC. Translated, it gives CASSESLAGAAETQYF.

V usage is TRBV7-2 and J usage is TRBJ2-1, with 7 bases identical to TRBD2. CDR3 length: 16 residues. CDR1 and CDR2 (germline): SGHTA, FQGNSA. Losses at the gene ends were 5 bases for V and 1 base for J; bases not matched to a gene: 8. The CDR3 DNA reads as TGTGCCAGCAGCGCGGTTGGGGGGGTTTCCTACAATGAGCAGTTCTTC. It translates to CASSAVGGVSYNEQFF.

The V and J genes are TRBV27 and TRBJ1-2, with D perhaps matching TRBD1 (5 bases). CDR3 length equals 13 residues. Germline V gives CDR1 MNHEY, CDR2 SMNVEV (reference sequence). The ends were cut back, 6 bases at V and 8 bases at J, with 16 bases in the middle. In DNA, the CDR3 is TGTGCCAGCAGATTGGCAGGGATCGGAGGCTACACCTTC. This encodes CASRLAGIGGYTF.

This rearrangement joins TRBV2 to TRBJ2-5; TRBD1 aligns across 8 bases. The CDR3 spans 15 residues. J lost 5 bases, V lost 1 base, and 6 bases had no gene match. The germline CDR1 and CDR2 sequences are SNHLY and FYNNEI. The CDR3 region is CASSEEAGGYETQYF. Written as DNA, the CDR3 is TGTGCCAGCAGTGAAGAGGCAGGGGGCTATGAGACCCAGTACTTC. The full variable domain, its missing parts supplied by reference TRBV2 and TRBJ2-5, is EPEVTQTPSHQVTQMGQEVILRCVPISNHLYFYWYRQILGQKVEFLVSFYNNEISEKSEIFDDQFSVERPDGSNFTLKIRSTKLEDSAMYFCASSEEAGGYETQYFGPGTRLLVL.

This sequence joins TRBV6-5 and TRBJ2-7, with 8 bases fitting TRBD2. V shed 6 bases, J shed 1 base, and the junction held 8 bases outside the gene matches. The CDR3 is 15 amino acids. Germline V gives CDR1 MNHEY, CDR2 SVGAGI. CDR3 sequence reads: CASRETGGPSYEQYF. DNA for the CDR3: TGTGCCAGCAGGGAGACGGGGGGGCCTTCCTACGAGCAGTACTTC.

This CDR3 is CASSPRGNNQPQHF. CDR3 DNA: TGTGCCAGCAGTCCTAGAGGGAACAATCAGCCCCAGCATTTT. The genes are TRBV28 and TRBJ1-5; D is uncertain. Germline assignment: CDR1 MDHEN and CDR2 SYDVKM. The CDR3 extends over 14 amino acids. V was cut by 5 bases and J by 3 bases, with 11 bases left in between.